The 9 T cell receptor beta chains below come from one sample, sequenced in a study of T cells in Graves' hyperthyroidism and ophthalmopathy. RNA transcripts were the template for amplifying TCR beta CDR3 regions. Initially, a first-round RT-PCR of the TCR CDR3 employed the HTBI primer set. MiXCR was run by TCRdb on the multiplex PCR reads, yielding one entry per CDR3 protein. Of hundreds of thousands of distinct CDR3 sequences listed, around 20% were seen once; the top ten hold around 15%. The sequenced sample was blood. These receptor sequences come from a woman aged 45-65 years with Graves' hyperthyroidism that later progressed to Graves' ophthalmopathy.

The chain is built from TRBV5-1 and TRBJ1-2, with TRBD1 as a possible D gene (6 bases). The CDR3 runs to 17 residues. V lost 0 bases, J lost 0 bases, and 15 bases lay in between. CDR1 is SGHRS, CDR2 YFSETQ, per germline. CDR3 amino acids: CASSLAGGGEANYGYTF. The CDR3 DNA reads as TGCGCCAGCAGCTTGGCCGGAGGGGGTGAGGCTAACTATGGCTACACCTTC.

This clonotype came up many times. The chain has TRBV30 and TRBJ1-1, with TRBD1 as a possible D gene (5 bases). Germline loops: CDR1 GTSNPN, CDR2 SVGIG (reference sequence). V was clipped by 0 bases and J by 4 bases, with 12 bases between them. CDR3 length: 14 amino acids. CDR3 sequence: CAWSVQVRGTEAFF. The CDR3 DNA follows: TGTGCCTGGAGTGTACAGGTCCGGGGCACTGAAGCTTTCTTT. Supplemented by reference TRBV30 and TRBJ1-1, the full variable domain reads SQTIHQWPATLVQPVGSPLSLECTVEGTSNPNLYWYRQAAGRGLQLLFYSVGIGQISSEVPQNLSASRPQDRQFILSSKKLLLSDSGFYLCAWSVQVRGTEAFFGQGTRLTVV.

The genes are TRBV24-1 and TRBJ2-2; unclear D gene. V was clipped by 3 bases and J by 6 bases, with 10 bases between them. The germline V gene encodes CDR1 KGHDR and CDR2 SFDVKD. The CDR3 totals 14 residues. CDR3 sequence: CATSDTNHPGELFF. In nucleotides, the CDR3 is TGTGCCACCAGTGATACAAACCACCCCGGGGAGCTGTTTTTT.

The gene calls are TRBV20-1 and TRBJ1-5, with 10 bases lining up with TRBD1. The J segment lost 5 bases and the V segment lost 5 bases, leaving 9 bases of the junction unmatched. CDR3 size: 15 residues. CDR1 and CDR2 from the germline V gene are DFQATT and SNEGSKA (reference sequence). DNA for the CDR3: TGCAGTGCTGGGGCCGGGACAGGGGTGCATCAGCCCCAGCATTTT. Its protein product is CSAGAGTGVHQPQHF.

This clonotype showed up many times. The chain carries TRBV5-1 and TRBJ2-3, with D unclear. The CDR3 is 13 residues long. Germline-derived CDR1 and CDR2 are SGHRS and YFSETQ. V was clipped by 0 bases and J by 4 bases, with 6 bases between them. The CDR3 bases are TGCGCCAGCAGCTTGGAAACAGCAGATACGCAGTATTTT. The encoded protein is CASSLETADTQYF.

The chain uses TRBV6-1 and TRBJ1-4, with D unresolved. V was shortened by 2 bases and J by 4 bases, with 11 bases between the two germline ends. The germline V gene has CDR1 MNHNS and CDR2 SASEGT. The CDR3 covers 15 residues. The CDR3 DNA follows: TGTGCCAGCAGTGAAATAGGCGGACTTAATGAAAAACTGTTTTTT. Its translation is CASSEIGGLNEKLFF.

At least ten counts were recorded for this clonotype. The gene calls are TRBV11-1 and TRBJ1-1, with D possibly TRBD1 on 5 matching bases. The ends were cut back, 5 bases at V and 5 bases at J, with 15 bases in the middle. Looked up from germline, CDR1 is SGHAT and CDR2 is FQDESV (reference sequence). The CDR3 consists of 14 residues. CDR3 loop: CASSGAGLWTEAFF. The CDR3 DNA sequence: TGTGCCAGCAGCGGGGCAGGGCTGTGGACTGAAGCTTTCTTT.

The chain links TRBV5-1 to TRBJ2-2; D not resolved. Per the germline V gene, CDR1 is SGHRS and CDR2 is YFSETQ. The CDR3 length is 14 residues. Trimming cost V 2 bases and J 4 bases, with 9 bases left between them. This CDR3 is CASSFRLGTGELFF. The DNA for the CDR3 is TGCGCCAGCAGCTTTAGGCTGGGCACCGGGGAGCTGTTTTTT.

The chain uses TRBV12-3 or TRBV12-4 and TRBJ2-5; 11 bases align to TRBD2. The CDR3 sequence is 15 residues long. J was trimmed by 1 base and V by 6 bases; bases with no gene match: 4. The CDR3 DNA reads TGTGCCAGCAGCCCGGGACTAGCGGTCCAAGAGACCCAGTACTTC. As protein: CASSPGLAVQETQYF.